This T cell receptor (beta chain) originates from a study of T cells after posttransplantation cyclophosphamide. The CDR3 contains 15 residues. V shed 2 bases, J shed 4 bases, and the junction held 5 bases outside the gene matches. Germline V gene data show CDR1 as SGHTA and CDR2 as FQGTGA. Measured with immunoSEQ multiplex PCR; TCRdb has only the in-frame clones, and not every one. The sample holds about 6,900 clones, about three quarters seen once. The sample consisted of memory CD4+ T cells sorted from blood. This sequence originates from a woman in her fifties or sixties in good health and a related stem cell transplant donor. This chain connects TRBV7-3 to TRBJ2-1; 7 bases align to TRBD2. CDR3 amino acids: CASSLAGVGYNEQFF. CDR3 nucleotide sequence: TGTGCCAGCAGCTTAGCGGGAGTAGGGTACAATGAGCAGTTCTTC.